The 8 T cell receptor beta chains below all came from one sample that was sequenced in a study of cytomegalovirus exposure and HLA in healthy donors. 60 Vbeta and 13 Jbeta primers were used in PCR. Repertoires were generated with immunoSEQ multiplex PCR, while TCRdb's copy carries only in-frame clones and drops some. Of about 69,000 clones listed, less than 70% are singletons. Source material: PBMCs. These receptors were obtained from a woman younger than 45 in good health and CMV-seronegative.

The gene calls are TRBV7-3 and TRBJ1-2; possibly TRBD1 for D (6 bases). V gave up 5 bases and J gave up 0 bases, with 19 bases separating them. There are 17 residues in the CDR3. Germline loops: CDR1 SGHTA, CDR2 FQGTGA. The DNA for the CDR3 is TGTGCCAGCAGCCCCGGGGGGGCGGCGAGAGCTAACTATGGCTACACCTTC. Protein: CASSPGGAARANYGYTF.

CDR3 sequence: CASGTNRKGAYEQYF. The CDR3 bases are TGTGCCAGTGGCACCAATCGTAAGGGGGCTTACGAGCAGTACTTC. This sequence joins TRBV19 and TRBJ2-7; 7 bases align to TRBD1. There are 15 residues in the CDR3. CDR1 and CDR2 (germline): LNHDA, SQIVND (reference sequence). J gave up 4 bases and V 8 bases, and 14 bases lay outside the gene matches.

Here the CDR3 reads CSATPLREQYF. The DNA for the CDR3 is TGCAGTGCTACCCCACTGAGGGAGCAGTACTTC. The gene calls are TRBV20-1 and TRBJ2-7; D remains ambiguous. The CDR3 sequence is 11 residues long. Germline values: CDR1 DFQATT, CDR2 SNEGSKA (reference sequence). V gave up 4 bases and J gave up 7 bases, with 11 bases separating them.

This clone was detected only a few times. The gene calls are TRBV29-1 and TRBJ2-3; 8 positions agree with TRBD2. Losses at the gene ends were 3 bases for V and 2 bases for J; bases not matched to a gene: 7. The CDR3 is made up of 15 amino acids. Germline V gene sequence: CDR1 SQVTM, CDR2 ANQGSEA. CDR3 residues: CSVEGGGLNTDTQYF. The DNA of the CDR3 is TGCAGCGTTGAGGGCGGGGGGCTCAACACAGATACGCAGTATTTT.

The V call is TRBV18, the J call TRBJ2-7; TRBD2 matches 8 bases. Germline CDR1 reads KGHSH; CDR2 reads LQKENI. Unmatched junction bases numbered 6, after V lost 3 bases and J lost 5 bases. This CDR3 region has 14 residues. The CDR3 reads CASSPGLEVNEQYF. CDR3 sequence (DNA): TGTGCCAGCTCACCGGGACTAGAGGTCAACGAGCAGTACTTC.

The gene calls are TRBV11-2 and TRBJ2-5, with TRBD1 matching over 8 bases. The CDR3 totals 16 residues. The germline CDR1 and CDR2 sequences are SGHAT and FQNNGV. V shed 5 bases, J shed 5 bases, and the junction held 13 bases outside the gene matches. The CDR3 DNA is TGTGCCAGCAGCACTACGACAGGGGTCCCGAGGGAGACCCAGTACTTC. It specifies CASSTTTGVPRETQYF.

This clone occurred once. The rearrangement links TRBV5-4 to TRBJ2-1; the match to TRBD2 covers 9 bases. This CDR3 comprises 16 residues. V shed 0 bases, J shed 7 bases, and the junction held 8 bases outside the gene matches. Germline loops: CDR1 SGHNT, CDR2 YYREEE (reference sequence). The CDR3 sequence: CASSLARLAATNEQFF. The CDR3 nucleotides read TGTGCCAGCAGCTTGGCGAGACTAGCGGCGACAAATGAGCAGTTCTTC.

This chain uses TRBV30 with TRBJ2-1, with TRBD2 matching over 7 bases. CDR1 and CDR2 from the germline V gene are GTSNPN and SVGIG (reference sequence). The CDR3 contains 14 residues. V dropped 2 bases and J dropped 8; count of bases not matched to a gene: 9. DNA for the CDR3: TGTGCCTGGAGTCACGGAGCGGGAAGGGATGAGCAGTTCTTC. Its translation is CAWSHGAGRDEQFF.